This is a list of T cell receptor beta chains from one sample in a study of early T cells in non-severe SARS-CoV-2 infection. One entry per CDR3 protein results from TCRdb running MiXCR on the 5' RACE reads. This sample yields about 89,000 distinct CDR3 sequences, of which roughly 17% are seen a single time; 4.5% to 6.5% belongs to the top ten. Sequences were derived from whole blood, sampled at baseline. These receptors were obtained from an adult who was a healthcare worker with PCR-confirmed SARS-CoV-2 infection or an uninfected control (not recorded which). Both conserved end residues are part of each CDR3. A D gene is named only where the DNA matches it firmly. Expanded clones get a size class; other rows say once, few or many, or leave the size out.

d_gene,v_gene,abundance,j_gene,CDR3aa,CDR3nt
TRBD2,TRBV4-1,.,TRBJ2-3,CASSQDRTSGRPTDTQYF,TGCGCCAGCAGCCAAGACAGGACTAGCGGGAGGCCCACAGATACGCAGTATTTT
.,TRBV19,few,TRBJ2-3,CASAPPVGKGDTQYF,TGTGCCAGTGCCCCACCAGTTGGAAAGGGAGATACGCAGTATTTT
.,TRBV15,few,TRBJ2-1,CATRQTGQGYNEQFF,TGTGCCACCAGACAGACGGGGCAAGGCTACAATGAGCAGTTCTTC
.,TRBV28,few,TRBJ1-4,CASSPGGAPTNEKLFF,TGTGCCAGCAGCCCTGGGGGAGCTCCAACTAATGAAAAACTGTTTTTT
.,TRBV20-1,.,TRBJ2-7,CSAFQDLYLEQYF,TGCAGTGCTTTCCAGGACCTTTATCTCGAGCAGTACTTC
.,TRBV5-4,few,TRBJ2-7,CASSFDTESYEQYF,TGTGCCAGCAGCTTCGATACAGAATCCTACGAGCAGTACTTC
TRBD1,TRBV6-1,.,TRBJ2-7,CASSVTGARDYEQYF,TGTGCCAGCTCTGTGACAGGGGCTCGGGACTACGAGCAGTACTTC
.,TRBV30,few,TRBJ1-1,CACQTRTRGTEAFF,TGTGCCTGCCAGACTCGGACCCGAGGGACTGAAGCTTTCTTT
.,TRBV7-9,.,TRBJ1-1,CASSLPERDTEAFF,TGTGCCAGCAGCTTGCCTGAGAGGGACACTGAAGCTTTCTTT
.,TRBV10-3,many,TRBJ2-5,CAISAGQGGETQYF,TGTGCCATCAGTGCCGGGCAGGGCGGAGAGACCCAGTACTTC
.,TRBV15,many,TRBJ2-4,CATSTEQRGPLAKNIQYF,TGTGCCACCAGTACAGAGCAGCGTGGGCCCTTAGCCAAAAACATTCAGTACTTC
.,TRBV28,.,TRBJ1-1,CASRPAAEGMTEAFF,TGTGCCAGCAGGCCCGCGGCAGAGGGGATGACTGAAGCTTTCTTT
.,TRBV11-2,.,TRBJ2-1,CASSSSRTGTEQFF,TGTGCCAGCAGCTCCTCGAGGACTGGTACTGAGCAGTTCTTC
.,TRBV5-4,.,TRBJ2-3,CASSLPATDTQYF,TGTGCCAGCAGCTTGCCCGCCACAGATACGCAGTATTTT
.,TRBV2,few,TRBJ2-7,CASREGTRGGTYEQYF,TGTGCCAGCAGGGAAGGTACGAGGGGAGGAACCTACGAGCAGTACTTC
.,TRBV28,.,TRBJ1-2,CASSFASYGYTF,TGTGCCAGCAGTTTCGCGAGCTATGGCTACACCTTC
.,TRBV6-2/TRBV6-3,many,TRBJ2-7,CASWGLSGEQYF,TGTGCCTCCTGGGGGCTCTCGGGGGAGCAGTACTTC
TRBD1,TRBV2,few,TRBJ2-2,CASSVDRGAGELFF,TGTGCCAGCAGTGTGGACAGGGGAGCCGGGGAGCTGTTTTTT
TRBD2,TRBV7-3,once,TRBJ2-2,CASSLNSGNAGELFF,TGTGCCAGCAGCTTGAATAGCGGGAATGCCGGGGAGCTGTTTTTT
.,TRBV7-8,few,TRBJ2-3,CASSLATLVGDTQYF,TGTGCCAGCAGCTTAGCCACCCTAGTAGGAGATACGCAGTATTTT
.,TRBV3-1,.,TRBJ2-1,CATGTEGLSYNEQFF,TGTGCCACCGGCACGGAGGGGCTCTCCTACAATGAGCAGTTCTTC
.,TRBV20-1,.,TRBJ1-5,CSASAAGNQPQHF,TGCAGTGCTAGCGCTGCCGGCAATCAGCCCCAGCATTTT
.,TRBV3-1,.,TRBJ2-2,CASSQESTPGELFF,TGTGCCAGCAGCCAAGAAAGCACTCCAGGGGAGCTGTTTTTT
.,TRBV19,many,TRBJ2-1,CASSIDPAIDNEQFF,TGTGCCAGTAGTATAGACCCAGCCATCGACAATGAGCAGTTCTTC
TRBD2,TRBV5-4,.,TRBJ2-3,CASSLQLAGGFTDTQYF,TGTGCCAGCAGCTTGCAGTTAGCGGGAGGGTTCACAGATACGCAGTATTTT
TRBD2,TRBV12-3/TRBV12-4,few,TRBJ2-1,CAGYRRGREAGEQFF,TGTGCCGGCTACCGTAGAGGGCGGGAGGCGGGTGAGCAGTTCTTC
TRBD1,TRBV2,few,TRBJ2-2,CASSYNRGAGELFF,TGTGCCAGCAGTTACAACAGGGGGGCCGGGGAGCTGTTTTTT
TRBD1,TRBV28,few,TRBJ2-2,CASCWSPGGPNTGELFF,TGTGCCAGCTGTTGGAGCCCAGGGGGACCGAACACCGGGGAGCTGTTTTTT
TRBD2,TRBV9,.,TRBJ2-1,CASSAGAGEYNEQFF,TGTGCCAGCAGCGCGGGAGCGGGGGAATACAATGAGCAGTTCTTC
.,TRBV28,few,TRBJ2-1,CASSPPSGSSYNEQFF,TGTGCCAGCAGTCCCCCCAGCGGAAGCTCCTACAATGAGCAGTTCTTC
.,TRBV7-2,.,TRBJ2-7,CASSPSFGLGKQYF,TGTGCCAGCAGCCCGTCCTTTGGTTTGGGGAAGCAGTACTTC
TRBD2,TRBV7-3,.,TRBJ2-2,CASSLGASGNTGELFF,TGTGCCAGCAGCTTAGGAGCTAGCGGGAACACCGGGGAGCTGTTTTTT
.,TRBV10-3,.,TRBJ2-1,CAISNNLANEQFF,TGTGCCATCAGCAATAATCTAGCGAATGAGCAGTTCTTC
.,TRBV21-1,few,TRBJ2-5,CASSAMVLRGETQYF,TGTGCCAGCAGCGCCATGGTACTCCGTGGGGAGACCCAGTACTTC
.,TRBV27,.,TRBJ2-5,CASSLTQLQETQYF,TGTGCCAGCAGTTTGACCCAGTTACAAGAGACCCAGTACTTC
.,TRBV15,few,TRBJ2-3,CATSSFVGDRPTDTQYF,TGTGCCACCAGCAGTTTCGTAGGAGACAGGCCCACAGATACGCAGTATTTT
.,TRBV21-1,few,TRBJ2-7,CASSTWTGPNEQYF,TGTGCCAGCAGCACTTGGACAGGGCCCAACGAGCAGTACTTC
.,TRBV11-2,few,TRBJ2-1,CASSAGTGNNEQFF,TGTGCCAGCAGCGCCGGGACGGGGAACAATGAGCAGTTCTTC
.,TRBV5-4,.,TRBJ2-2,CASSSDLRGAGELFF,TGTGCCAGCAGCTCAGACCTGCGGGGTGCCGGGGAGCTGTTTTTT
.,TRBV7-9,.,TRBJ2-7,CASSLAGTPSYEQYF,TGTGCCAGCAGCTTAGCGGGGACTCCCTCCTACGAGCAGTACTTC
.,TRBV6-2/TRBV6-3,.,TRBJ2-1,CASSNSPVEQFF,TGTGCCAGCAGCAACTCGCCGGTTGAGCAGTTCTTC
TRBD1,TRBV27,.,TRBJ2-7,CASSLRGLRGYEQYF,TGTGCCAGCAGTTTGAGGGGGCTCAGGGGCTACGAGCAGTACTTC
.,TRBV9,.,TRBJ1-1,CASSVAGSLSEAFF,TGTGCCAGCAGCGTAGCAGGGAGCCTCAGTGAAGCTTTCTTT
.,TRBV29-1,.,TRBJ1-1,CSASGSGSHTEAFF,TGCAGCGCCTCCGGGTCAGGGAGTCACACTGAAGCTTTCTTT
.,TRBV4-2,few,TRBJ1-4,CASSQDGAGAAEKLFF,TGTGCCAGCAGCCAAGACGGCGCGGGGGCTGCTGAAAAACTGTTTTTT
.,TRBV5-1,few,TRBJ2-3,CASSYEGDTQYF,TGCGCCAGCAGTTACGAGGGAGATACGCAGTATTTT
.,TRBV9,.,TRBJ2-3,CASSALRDTQYF,TGTGCCAGCAGCGCTTTAAGAGATACGCAGTATTTT